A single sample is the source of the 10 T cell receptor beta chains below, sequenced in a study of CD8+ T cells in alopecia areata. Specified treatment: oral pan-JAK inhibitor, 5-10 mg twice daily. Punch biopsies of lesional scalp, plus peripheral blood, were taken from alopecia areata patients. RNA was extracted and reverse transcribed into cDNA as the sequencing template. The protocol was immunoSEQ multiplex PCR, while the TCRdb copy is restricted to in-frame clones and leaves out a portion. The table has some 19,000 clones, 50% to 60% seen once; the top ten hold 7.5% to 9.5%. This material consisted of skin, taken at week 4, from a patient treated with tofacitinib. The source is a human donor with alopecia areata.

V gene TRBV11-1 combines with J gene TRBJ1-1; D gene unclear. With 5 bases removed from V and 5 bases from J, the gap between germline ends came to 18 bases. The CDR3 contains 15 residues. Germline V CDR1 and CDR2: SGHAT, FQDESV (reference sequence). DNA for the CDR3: TGTGCCAGCAGCCTCGGGTCTATAGGAGATACTGAAGCTTTCTTT. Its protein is CASSLGSIGDTEAFF.

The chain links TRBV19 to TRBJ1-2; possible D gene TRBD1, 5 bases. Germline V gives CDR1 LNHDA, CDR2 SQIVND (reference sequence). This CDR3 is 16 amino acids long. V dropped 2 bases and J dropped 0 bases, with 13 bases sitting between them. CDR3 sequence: CASSIRTGTANYGYTF. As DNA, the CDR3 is TGTGCCAGTAGTATACGGACGGGGACCGCTAACTATGGCTACACCTTC.

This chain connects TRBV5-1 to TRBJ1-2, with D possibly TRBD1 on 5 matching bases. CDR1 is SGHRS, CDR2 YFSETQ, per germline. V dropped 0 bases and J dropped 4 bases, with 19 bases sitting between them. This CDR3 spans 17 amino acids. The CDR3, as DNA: TGCGCCAGCAGCTTGGTGCAGGGCGCCTACCTACCCTATGGCTACACCTTC. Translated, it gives CASSLVQGAYLPYGYTF.

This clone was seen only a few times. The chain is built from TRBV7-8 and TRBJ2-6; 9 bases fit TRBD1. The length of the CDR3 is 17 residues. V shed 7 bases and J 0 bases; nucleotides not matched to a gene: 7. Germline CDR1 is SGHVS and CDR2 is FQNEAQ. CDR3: CASTGTGKRSGANVLTF. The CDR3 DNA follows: TGTGCCAGCACCGGGACAGGGAAGCGCTCTGGGGCCAACGTCCTGACTTTC.

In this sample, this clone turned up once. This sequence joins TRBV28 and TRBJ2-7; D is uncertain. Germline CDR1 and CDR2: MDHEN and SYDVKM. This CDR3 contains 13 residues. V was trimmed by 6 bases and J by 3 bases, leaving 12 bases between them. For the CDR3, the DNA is TGTGCCAGCAGGGAGACTCCCCGCTACGAGCAGTACTTC. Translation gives CASRETPRYEQYF. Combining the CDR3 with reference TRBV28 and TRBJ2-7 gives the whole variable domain DVKVTQSSRYLVKRTGEKVFLECVQDMDHENMFWYRQDPGLGLRLIYFSYDVKMKEKGDIPEGYSVSREKKERFSLILESASTNQTSMYLCASRETPRYEQYFGPGTRLTVT.

The CDR3 region has the DNA TGCGCCAGCAGCCAGACAGGTTTAGGCATAGAAAAACTGTTTTTT. Its translation: CASSQTGLGIEKLFF. The chain is built from TRBV4-3 and TRBJ1-4; maybe TRBD1 (6 bases). V was clipped by 3 bases and J by 8 bases, with 16 bases between them. The length of the CDR3 is 15 residues. Germline CDR1 and CDR2: LGHNA and YSLEER.

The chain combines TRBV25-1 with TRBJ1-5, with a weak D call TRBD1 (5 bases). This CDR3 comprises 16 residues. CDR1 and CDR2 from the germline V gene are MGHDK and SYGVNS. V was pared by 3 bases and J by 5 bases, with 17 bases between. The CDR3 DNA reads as TGTGCCAGCAGTGATCTTTGGGGAGGGGTGGATCAGCCCCAGCATTTT. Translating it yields CASSDLWGGVDQPQHF. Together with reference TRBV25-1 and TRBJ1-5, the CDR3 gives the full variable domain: EADIYQTPRYLVIGTGKKITLECSQTMGHDKMYWYQQDPGMELHLIHYSYGVNSTEKGDLSSESTVSRIRTEHFPLTLESARPSHTSQYLCASSDLWGGVDQPQHFGDGTRLSIL.

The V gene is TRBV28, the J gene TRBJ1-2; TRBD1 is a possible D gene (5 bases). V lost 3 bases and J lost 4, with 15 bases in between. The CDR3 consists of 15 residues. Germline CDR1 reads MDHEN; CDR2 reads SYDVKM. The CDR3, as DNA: TGTGCCAGCAGTTTCCCGACGGGGGGGGGCTATGGCTACACCTTC. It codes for CASSFPTGGGYGYTF.

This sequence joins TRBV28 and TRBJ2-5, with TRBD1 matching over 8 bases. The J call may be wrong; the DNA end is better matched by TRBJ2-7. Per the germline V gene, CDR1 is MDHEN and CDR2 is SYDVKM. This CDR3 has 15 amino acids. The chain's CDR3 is CASSTSRTGSYEQYF. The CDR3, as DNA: TGTGCCAGCAGTACCTCCCGGACAGGGTCCTACGAGCAGTACTTC.

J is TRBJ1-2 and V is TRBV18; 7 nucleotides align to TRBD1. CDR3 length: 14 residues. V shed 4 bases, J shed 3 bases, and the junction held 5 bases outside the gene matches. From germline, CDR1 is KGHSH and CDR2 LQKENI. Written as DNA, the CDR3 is TGTGCCAGCTCACAGGGGACAGACGACTATGGCTACACCTTC. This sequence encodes CASSQGTDDYGYTF.